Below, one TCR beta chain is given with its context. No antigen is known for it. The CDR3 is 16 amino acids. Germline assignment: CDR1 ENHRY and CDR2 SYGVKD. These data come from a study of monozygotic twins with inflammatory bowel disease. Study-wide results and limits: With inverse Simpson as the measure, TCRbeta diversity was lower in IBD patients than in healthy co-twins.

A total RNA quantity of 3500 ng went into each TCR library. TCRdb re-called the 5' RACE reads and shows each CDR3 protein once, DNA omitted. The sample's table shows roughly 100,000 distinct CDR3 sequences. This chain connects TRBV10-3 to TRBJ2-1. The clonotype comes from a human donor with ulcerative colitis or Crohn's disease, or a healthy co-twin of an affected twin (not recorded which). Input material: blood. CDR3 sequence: CAISESAGGSSNEQFF.